Below are 25 T cell receptor beta chains sequenced from a single sample in a study of blood T cells in healthy people across ages. For the second PCR, which ran for about 6 to 12 cycles, a sample-barcoded 5' primer and a J-beta primer mix were used. MiXCR, run by TCRdb on the 5' RACE reads, gives a single entry per CDR3 protein. The sample lists more than 800,000 distinct CDR3 sequences; roughly 45% were seen once. Material: blood. These receptors were collected from a woman aged 55 to 70 in good health.

This clonotype was seen more than once but under ten times. For the CDR3, the DNA is TGTGCCAGCAGCCAAGATGGAGGGATCTCCTACAATGAGCAGTTCTTC. The encoded protein is CASSQDGGISYNEQFF. J is TRBJ2-1 and V is TRBV4-2, with a weak D call TRBD2 (6 bases). V was shortened by 0 bases and J by 0 bases, with 9 bases between the two germline ends. The CDR3 consists of 16 residues. The V gene's germline CDR1 is LGHNA and CDR2 YNFKEQ.

Only a few counts were recorded for this clonotype. The rearrangement joins TRBV20-1 to TRBJ1-4, with a tentative D call TRBD1 (5 bases). Trimming left V 3 bases short and J 5 bases short, with 13 bases between. The V gene's germline CDR1 is DFQATT and CDR2 SNEGSKA (reference sequence). The CDR3 covers 14 residues. This chain's CDR3 is CSARATAINEKLFF. CDR3 DNA sequence: TGCAGTGCTAGGGCGACAGCCATAAATGAAAAACTGTTTTTT.

The V gene is TRBV4-2, the J gene TRBJ2-5, with 8 bases matching TRBD2. Per germline, CDR1 LGHNA and CDR2 YNFKEQ. V dropped 1 base and J dropped 4; count of bases not matched to a gene: 2. The CDR3 length is 14 residues. CDR3 in DNA: TGTGCCAGCAGCCAAGGTCTAGCGGGAGAGACCCAGTACTTC. This gives the protein CASSQGLAGETQYF.

This chain uses TRBV20-1 with TRBJ1-2, with a weak D call TRBD1 (5 bases). The V gene's germline CDR1 is DFQATT and CDR2 SNEGSKA (reference sequence). V lost 1 base to trimming and J lost 6 bases, with 18 bases between them. The CDR3 spans 15 residues. The CDR3 DNA reads as TGCAGTGCTAGAGCGAGTCAGGGAGTCGATCATGGCTACACCTTC. It translates to CSARASQGVDHGYTF.

This clonotype has only a few counts. The CDR3 sequence: CASSGRTSGSSNEQFF. CDR3 sequence (DNA): TGTGCCAGCAGCGGTAGGACTAGCGGGAGTTCAAATGAGCAGTTCTTC. The genes are TRBV11-2 and TRBJ2-1; 13 bases line up with TRBD2. The CDR3 has 16 amino acids. Germline CDR1 SGHAT, CDR2 FQNNGV. Unmatched junction bases numbered 8, after V lost 5 bases and J lost 7 bases.

Comment on this clonotype: At one end the junction does not follow the germline gene, possibly because of a read error. The chain uses TRBV5-1 and TRBJ2-3; 8 nucleotides align to TRBD2. In germline, CDR1 is SGHRS, CDR2 YFSETQ. The CDR3 is made up of 16 amino acids. As DNA, the CDR3 is TGTGCCAGCAGCTTGGCGGGGGGTACTAGCACAGATACGCAGTATTTT. It yields the protein CASSLAGGTSTDTQYF.

The count of this clonotype is one. This chain uses TRBV18 with TRBJ2-1; D not resolved. From germline, CDR1 is KGHSH and CDR2 LQKENI. CDR3 length equals 16 residues. The V and J ends lost 1 base and 0 bases respectively, with 10 bases between them. The DNA for the CDR3 is TGTGCCAGCTCACCACAGGCTCGCGGCTCCTACAATGAGCAGTTCTTC. This sequence encodes CASSPQARGSYNEQFF.

This chain links TRBV28 with TRBJ2-1; no firm D call. Germline CDR1 reads MDHEN; CDR2 reads SYDVKM. The V end lost 2 bases, the J end lost 0 bases, and 5 bases lay between the germline ends. This CDR3 contains 14 residues. Here the CDR3 reads CASSLLASYNEQFF. DNA for the CDR3: TGTGCCAGCAGTTTACTGGCCTCCTACAATGAGCAGTTCTTC.

The chain links TRBV21-1 to TRBJ2-3. TRBV21-1 is marked as a pseudogene. The CDR3 runs to 16 residues. The CDR3 loop reads CASSKDRQLVTDTQYF. The CDR3 DNA reads TGTGCCAGCAGCAAAGATAGACAGCTAGTCACAGATACGCAGTATTTT.

This clonotype has a handful of counts. The chain combines TRBV12-5 with TRBJ2-1; no definite D call. The CDR3 spans 15 residues. Germline CDR1 is LGHNT and CDR2 is FRNRAP. V lost 5 bases to trimming and J lost 2 bases, with 13 bases between them. The CDR3 loop reads CASGPSTAAYNEQFF. The DNA of the CDR3 is TGTGCTAGTGGTCCCTCTACTGCCGCCTACAATGAGCAGTTCTTC.

V usage is TRBV29-1 and J usage is TRBJ2-1, with D possibly matching TRBD1 (5 bases). The better agreement between TRBJ2-7 and the DNA end casts doubt on the J call. The CDR3 covers 13 residues. Germline-derived CDR1 and CDR2 are SQVTM and ANQGSEA. The CDR3 DNA follows: TGCAGCGTGGCTAGGGGCTCCTACAATGAGCAGTACTTC. This gives the protein CSVARGSYNEQYF.

The table lists this clonotype with many counts. The J gene is TRBJ2-6, the V gene TRBV6-5; tentative D call: TRBD2 (5 bases). Between the trimmed V and J ends, which lost 9 bases and 0 bases, there was a span of 15 bases. CDR3 size: 16 residues. Looked up from germline, CDR1 is MNHEY and CDR2 is SVGAGI. CDR3 sequence: CASGFADYSGANVLTF. CDR3 bases: TGTGCCAGTGGGTTTGCAGACTACTCTGGGGCCAACGTCCTGACTTTC.

This chain uses TRBV3-1 with TRBJ2-3; 8 bases agree with TRBD2. There are 16 residues in the CDR3. The germline CDR1 and CDR2 sequences are LGHDT and YNNKEL (reference sequence). Losses at the gene ends were 0 bases for V and 4 bases for J; bases not matched to a gene: 6. The CDR3 coding sequence is TGTGCCAGCAGCCAAGATTCTAGCGGGTTGGCAGATACGCAGTATTTT. This codes for CASSQDSSGLADTQYF.

The CDR3 is CASSAKDRGYGYTF. The CDR3 nucleotides are TGTGCCAGCAGCGCAAAAGACAGGGGCTATGGCTACACCTTC. This chain connects TRBV9 to TRBJ1-2; 8 positions agree with TRBD1. Trimming at V came to 3 bases and at J to 4 bases, leaving 5 bases not matched to a gene. There are 14 residues in the CDR3. Germline V lookup: CDR1 SGDLS, CDR2 YYNGEE.

The sample holds many counts of this clonotype. The chain links TRBV29-1 to TRBJ2-5, with D possibly being TRBD1 (7 bases). Germline V CDR1 and CDR2: SQVTM, ANQGSEA. Trimming left V 3 bases short and J 5 bases short, with 13 bases between. There are 13 residues in the CDR3. DNA for the CDR3: TGCAGCGTTGAGGTGTCAGGGGGGGAGACCCAGTACTTC. Translation gives CSVEVSGGETQYF.

The chain has TRBV20-1 and TRBJ2-1; 7 bases are shared with TRBD1. The CDR3 is 15 residues long. V lost 5 bases and J lost 0; bases outside the gene matches: 7. Germline V gene lookup returns CDR1 DFQATT and CDR2 SNEGSKA (reference sequence). CDR3 loop: CSALKTGSSYNEQFF. CDR3 nucleotides: TGCAGTGCTCTTAAGACAGGGAGCTCCTACAATGAGCAGTTCTTC.

The chain combines TRBV12-3 or TRBV12-4 with TRBJ2-1; 8 nucleotides line up with TRBD2. This CDR3 region has 16 residues. V was clipped by 4 bases and J by 5 bases; unmatched bases: 10. CDR3 DNA sequence: TGTGCCAGCAGTTCGGGGACTAGGTGGAAGAACAATGAGCAGTTCTTC. Protein sequence: CASSSGTRWKNNEQFF.

The V and J genes are TRBV27 and TRBJ2-3; D is unresolved. This CDR3 is 15 amino acids long. V was pared by 5 bases and J by 1 base, with 13 bases between. CDR1 is MNHEY and CDR2 is SMNVEV in the germline V gene (reference sequence). The DNA of the CDR3 is TGTGCCAGCAGTCTCAAGGTCGGCCGCACAGATACGCAGTATTTT. Protein: CASSLKVGRTDTQYF.

The rearrangement joins TRBV9 to TRBJ2-3, with unresolved D. CDR3 size: 12 residues. The germline V gene encodes CDR1 SGDLS and CDR2 YYNGEE. V was trimmed by 2 bases and J by 8 bases, leaving 9 bases between them. The chain's CDR3 is CASSVPGSTQYF. The CDR3 nucleotides are TGTGCCAGCAGCGTTCCAGGTAGTACGCAGTATTTT.

This chain links TRBV5-1 with TRBJ2-3; tentatively, D is TRBD2 (5 bases). This CDR3 contains 15 residues. Germline V gene lookup returns CDR1 SGHRS and CDR2 YFSETQ. Between the trimmed V and J ends, which lost 4 bases and 4 bases, there was a span of 16 bases. This chain's CDR3 is CASSRLGSPPDTQYF. The CDR3 nucleotides are TGCGCCAGCAGCCGCCTGGGGAGCCCCCCAGATACGCAGTATTTT.

V usage is TRBV13 and J usage is TRBJ2-1; D possibly corresponds to TRBD1 (5 bases). Trimming took off 1 base at V and 8 bases at J, with 6 bases between the two ends. Looked up from germline, CDR1 is PRHDT and CDR2 is FYEKMQ (reference sequence). This CDR3 spans 12 amino acids. The CDR3 DNA sequence: TGTGCCAGCAGCTTAGAAGGGGATGAGCAGTTCTTC. This gives the protein CASSLEGDEQFF.

V is TRBV29-1 and J is TRBJ2-1; D gene uncertain. Trimming left V 5 bases short and J 6 bases short, with 11 bases between. In germline, CDR1 is SQVTM, CDR2 ANQGSEA. The CDR3 has 12 amino acids. CDR3 protein: CSVSWVPNEQFF. The CDR3 nucleotides are TGCAGCGTTTCCTGGGTGCCCAATGAGCAGTTCTTC.

The V call is TRBV4-1, the J call TRBJ1-5, with D possibly matching TRBD1 (6 bases). This CDR3 has 16 residues. V dropped 1 base and J dropped 7 bases, with 17 bases sitting between them. Germline CDR1 reads MGHRA; CDR2 reads YSYEKL. Written as DNA, the CDR3 is TGCGCCAGCAGCCAAGGATATGGGGGGGCGCGGCAGCCCCAGCATTTT. Translated, it gives CASSQGYGGARQPQHF.

The genes are TRBV7-6 and TRBJ2-7; 8 bases align to TRBD2. The CDR3 consists of 19 residues. The trim removed 5 bases at V and 7 bases at J, leaving 25 bases unmatched. Germline V gene data show CDR1 as SGHVS and CDR2 as FNYEAQ. CDR3 protein: CASSRDVAGGRLDYNEQYF. As DNA, the CDR3 is TGTGCCAGCAGCAGGGACGTGGCGGGAGGCCGACTCGATTACAATGAGCAGTACTTC. Looking up the rest from reference TRBV7-6 and TRBJ2-7 gives the full variable domain: GAGVSQSPRYKVTKRGQDVALRCDPISGHVSLYWYRQALGQGPEFLTYFNYEAQQDKSGLPNDRFSAERPEGSISTLTIQRTEQRDSAMYRCASSRDVAGGRLDYNEQYFGPGTRLTVT.

The chain recombines TRBV2 with TRBJ2-3, with D perhaps TRBD2 (5 bases). Germline V gene data show CDR1 as SNHLY and CDR2 as FYNNEI. The germline V and J ends were trimmed by 7 bases and 0 bases, with 17 bases remaining between them. The CDR3 covers 16 residues. This CDR3 reads CASIEPRVISTDTQYF. The CDR3 coding sequence is TGTGCCAGCATCGAACCGCGGGTTATTAGCACAGATACGCAGTATTTT.